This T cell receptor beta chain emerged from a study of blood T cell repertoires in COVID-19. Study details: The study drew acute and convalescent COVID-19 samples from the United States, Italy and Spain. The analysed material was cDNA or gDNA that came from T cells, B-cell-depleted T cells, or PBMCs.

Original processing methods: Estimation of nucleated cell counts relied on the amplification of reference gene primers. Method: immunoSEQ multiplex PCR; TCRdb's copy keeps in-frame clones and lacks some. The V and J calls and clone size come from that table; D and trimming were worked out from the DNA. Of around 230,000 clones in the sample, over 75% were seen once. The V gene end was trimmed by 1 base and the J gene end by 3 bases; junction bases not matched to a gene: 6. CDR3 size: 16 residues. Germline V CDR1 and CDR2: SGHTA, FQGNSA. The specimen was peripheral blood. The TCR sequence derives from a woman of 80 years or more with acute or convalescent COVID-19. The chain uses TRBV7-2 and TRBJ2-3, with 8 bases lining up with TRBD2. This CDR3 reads CASSLGVAGGTDTQYF. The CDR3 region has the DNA TGTGCCAGCAGCTTAGGTGTCGCGGGGGGAACAGATACGCAGTATTTT. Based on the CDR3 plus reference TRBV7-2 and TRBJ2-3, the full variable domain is GAGVSQSPSNKVTEKGKDVELRCDPISGHTALYWYRQSLGQGLEFLIYFQGNSAPDKSGLPSDRFSAERTGGSVSTLTIQRTQQEDSAVYLCASSLGVAGGTDTQYFGPGTRLTVL.